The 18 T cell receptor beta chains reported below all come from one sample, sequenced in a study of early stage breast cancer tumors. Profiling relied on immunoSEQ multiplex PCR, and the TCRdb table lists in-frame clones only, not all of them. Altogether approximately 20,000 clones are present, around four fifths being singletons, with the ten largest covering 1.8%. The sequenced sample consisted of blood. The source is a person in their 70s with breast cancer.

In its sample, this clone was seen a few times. The CDR3 here is CASSLGWGGGYTF. DNA of the CDR3: TGTGCCAGCAGCTTAGGATGGGGGGGAGGCTACACCTTC. The chain links TRBV7-2 to TRBJ1-2, with a tentative D call TRBD1 (5 bases). The germline gives CDR1 SGHTA, CDR2 FQGNSA. The CDR3 is made up of 13 amino acids. The V end was cut by 1 base, the J end by 8 bases, with 11 bases between.

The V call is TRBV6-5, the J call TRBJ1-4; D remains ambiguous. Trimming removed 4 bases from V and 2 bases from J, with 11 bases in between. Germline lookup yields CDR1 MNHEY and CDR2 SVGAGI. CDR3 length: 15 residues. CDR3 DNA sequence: TGTGCCAGCAGTTTGGGGAGGAACACTAATGAAAAACTGTTTTTT. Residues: CASSLGRNTNEKLFF.

The CDR3 coding sequence is TGTGCCAGCAGCTTAGCCGTTGGCGGAAGGACTGAAGCTTTCTTT. Translated: CASSLAVGGRTEAFF. V and J are TRBV7-9 and TRBJ1-1; no definite D call. Trimming took 0 bases from V and 5 from J, leaving 13 bases between them. There are 15 residues in the CDR3. Germline V gives CDR1 SEHNR, CDR2 FQNEAQ (reference sequence). Drawing the rest from reference TRBV7-9 and TRBJ1-1, the complete variable domain is DTGVSQNPRHKITKRGQNVTFRCDPISEHNRLYWYRQTLGQGPEFLTYFQNEAQLEKSRLLSDRFSAERPKGSFSTLEIQRTEQGDSAMYLCASSLAVGGRTEAFFGQGTRLTVV.

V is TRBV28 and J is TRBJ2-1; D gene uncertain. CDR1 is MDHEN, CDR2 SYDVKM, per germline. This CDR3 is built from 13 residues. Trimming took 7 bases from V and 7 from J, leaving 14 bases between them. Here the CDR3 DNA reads TGTGCCAGCACCCCTGTCAGGTGGAATGAGCAGTTCTTC. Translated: CASTPVRWNEQFF.

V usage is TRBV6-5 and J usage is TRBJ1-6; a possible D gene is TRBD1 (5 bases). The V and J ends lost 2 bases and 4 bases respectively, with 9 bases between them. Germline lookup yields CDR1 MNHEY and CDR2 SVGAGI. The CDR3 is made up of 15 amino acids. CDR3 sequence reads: CASSYKRQYNSPLHF. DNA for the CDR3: TGTGCCAGCAGTTACAAACGACAGTATAATTCACCCCTCCACTTT.

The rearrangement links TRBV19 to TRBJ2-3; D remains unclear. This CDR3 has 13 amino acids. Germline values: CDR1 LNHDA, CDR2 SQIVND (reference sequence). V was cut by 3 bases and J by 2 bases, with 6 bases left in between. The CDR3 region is CASSIVVTDTQYF. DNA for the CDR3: TGTGCCAGTAGTATTGTAGTCACAGATACGCAGTATTTT.

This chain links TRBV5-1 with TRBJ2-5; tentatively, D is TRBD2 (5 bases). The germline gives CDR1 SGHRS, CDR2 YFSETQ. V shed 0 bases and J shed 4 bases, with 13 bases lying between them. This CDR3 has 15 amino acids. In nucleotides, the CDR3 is TGCGCCAGCAGCTTGGGAGACGGGGTAAGAGAGACCCAGTACTTC. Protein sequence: CASSLGDGVRETQYF. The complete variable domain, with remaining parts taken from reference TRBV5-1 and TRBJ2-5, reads KAGVTQTPRYLIKTRGQQVTLSCSPISGHRSVSWYQQTPGQGLQFLFEYFSETQRNKGNFPGRFSGRQFSNSRSEMNVSTLELGDSALYLCASSLGDGVRETQYFGPGTRLLVL.

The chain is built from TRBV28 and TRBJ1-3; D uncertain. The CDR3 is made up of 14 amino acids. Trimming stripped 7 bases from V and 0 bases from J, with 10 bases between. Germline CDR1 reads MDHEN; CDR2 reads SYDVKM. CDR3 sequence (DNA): TGTGCCAGCATGGCGAGCGTCTCTGGAAACACCATATATTTT. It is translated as CASMASVSGNTIYF.

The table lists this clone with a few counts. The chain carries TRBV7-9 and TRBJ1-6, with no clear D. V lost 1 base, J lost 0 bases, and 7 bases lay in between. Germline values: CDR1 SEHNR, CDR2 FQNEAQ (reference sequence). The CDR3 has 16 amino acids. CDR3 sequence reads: CASSLGGSSYNSPLHF. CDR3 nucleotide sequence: TGTGCCAGCAGCTTAGGCGGGAGCTCCTATAATTCACCCCTCCACTTT.

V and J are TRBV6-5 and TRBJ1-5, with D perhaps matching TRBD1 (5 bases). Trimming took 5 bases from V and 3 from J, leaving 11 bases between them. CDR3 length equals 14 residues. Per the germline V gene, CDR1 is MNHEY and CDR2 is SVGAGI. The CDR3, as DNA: TGTGCCAGCAGTCCTTCGACAGTCAATCAGCCCCAGCATTTT. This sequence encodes CASSPSTVNQPQHF.

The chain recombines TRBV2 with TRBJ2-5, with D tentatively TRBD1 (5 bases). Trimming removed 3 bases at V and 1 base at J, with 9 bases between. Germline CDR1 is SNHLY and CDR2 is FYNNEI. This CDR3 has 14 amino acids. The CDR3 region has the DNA TGTGCCAGCAGTGAGGGGCGCACCCAAGAGACCCAGTACTTC. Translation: CASSEGRTQETQYF.

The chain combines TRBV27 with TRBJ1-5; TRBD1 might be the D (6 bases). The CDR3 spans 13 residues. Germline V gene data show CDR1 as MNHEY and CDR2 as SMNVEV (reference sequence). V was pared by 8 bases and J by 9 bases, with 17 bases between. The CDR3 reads CASGGGAGWPQHF. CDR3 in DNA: TGTGCCAGCGGGGGGGGCGCGGGCTGGCCCCAGCATTTT.

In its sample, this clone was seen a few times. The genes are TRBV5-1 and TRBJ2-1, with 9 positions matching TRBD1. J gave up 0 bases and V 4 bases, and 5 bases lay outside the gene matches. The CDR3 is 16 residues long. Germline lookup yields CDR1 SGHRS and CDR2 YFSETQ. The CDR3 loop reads CASSPGQGFSYNEQFF. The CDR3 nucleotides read TGCGCCAGCAGCCCGGGACAGGGTTTCTCCTACAATGAGCAGTTCTTC.

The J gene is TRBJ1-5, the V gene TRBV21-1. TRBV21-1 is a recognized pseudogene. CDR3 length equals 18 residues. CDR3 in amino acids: CASSKAAGEGCSNQPQHF. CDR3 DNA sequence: TGTGCCAGCAGCAAAGCGGCGGGGGAAGGGTGTAGCAATCAGCCCCAGCATTTT.

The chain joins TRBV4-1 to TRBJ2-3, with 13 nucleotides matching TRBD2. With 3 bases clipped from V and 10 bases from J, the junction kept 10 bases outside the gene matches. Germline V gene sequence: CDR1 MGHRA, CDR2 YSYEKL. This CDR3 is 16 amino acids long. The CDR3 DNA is TGCGCCAGCAGCCAGGCCCCGGGACTAGCGGGGTCTGCGCAGTATTTT. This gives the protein CASSQAPGLAGSAQYF.

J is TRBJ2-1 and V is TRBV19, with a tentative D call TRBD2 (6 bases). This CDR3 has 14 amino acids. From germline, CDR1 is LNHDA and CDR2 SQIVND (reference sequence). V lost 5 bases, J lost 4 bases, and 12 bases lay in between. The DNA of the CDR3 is TGTGCCAGTAGTCAGCGGGCGCCTTACAATGAGCAGTTCTTC. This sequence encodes CASSQRAPYNEQFF.

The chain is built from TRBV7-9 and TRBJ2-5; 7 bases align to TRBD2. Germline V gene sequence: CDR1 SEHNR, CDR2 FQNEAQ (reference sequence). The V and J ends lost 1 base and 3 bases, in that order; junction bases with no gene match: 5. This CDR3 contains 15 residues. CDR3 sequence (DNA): TGTGCCAGCAGCTTAGGGGGGACTATAGAAGAGACCCAGTACTTC. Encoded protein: CASSLGGTIEETQYF.

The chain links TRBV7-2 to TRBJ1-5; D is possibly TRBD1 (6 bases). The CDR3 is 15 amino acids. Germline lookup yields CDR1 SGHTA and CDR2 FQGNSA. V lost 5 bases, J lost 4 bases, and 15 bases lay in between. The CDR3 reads CASSPGGQKNQPQHF. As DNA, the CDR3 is TGTGCCAGCAGCCCCGGGGGGCAGAAAAATCAGCCCCAGCATTTT.